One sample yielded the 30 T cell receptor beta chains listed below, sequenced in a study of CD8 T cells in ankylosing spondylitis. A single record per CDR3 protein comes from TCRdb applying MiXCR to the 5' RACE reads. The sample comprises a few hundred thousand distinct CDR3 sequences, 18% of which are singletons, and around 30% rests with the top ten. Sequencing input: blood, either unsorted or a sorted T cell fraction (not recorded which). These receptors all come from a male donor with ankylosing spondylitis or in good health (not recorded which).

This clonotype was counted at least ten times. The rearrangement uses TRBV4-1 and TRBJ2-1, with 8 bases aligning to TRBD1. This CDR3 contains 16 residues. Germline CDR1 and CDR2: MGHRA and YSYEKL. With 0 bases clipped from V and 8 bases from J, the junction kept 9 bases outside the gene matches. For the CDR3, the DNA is TGCGCCAGCAGCCAAGATCGAACAGGGGGTCGGGATGAGCAGTTCTTC. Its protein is CASSQDRTGGRDEQFF.

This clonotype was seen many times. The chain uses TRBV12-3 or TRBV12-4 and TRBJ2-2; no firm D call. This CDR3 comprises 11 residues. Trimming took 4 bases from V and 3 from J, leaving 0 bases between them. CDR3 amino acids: CASSYTGELFF. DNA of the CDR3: TGTGCCAGCAGTTACACCGGGGAGCTGTTTTTT.

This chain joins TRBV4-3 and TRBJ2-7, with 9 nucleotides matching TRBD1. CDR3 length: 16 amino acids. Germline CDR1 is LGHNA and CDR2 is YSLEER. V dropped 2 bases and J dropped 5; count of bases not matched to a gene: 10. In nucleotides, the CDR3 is TGCGCCAGCAGCCAACGAAGGACCGGGACAGGGAACGAGCAGTACTTC. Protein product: CASSQRRTGTGNEQYF.

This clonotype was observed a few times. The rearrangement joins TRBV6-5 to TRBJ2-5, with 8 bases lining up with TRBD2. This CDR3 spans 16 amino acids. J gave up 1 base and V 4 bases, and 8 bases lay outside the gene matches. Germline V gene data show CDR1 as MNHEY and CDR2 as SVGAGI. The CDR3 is CASSSGSGTPQETQYF. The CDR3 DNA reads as TGTGCCAGCAGTTCAGGTAGCGGGACCCCCCAAGAGACCCAGTACTTC.

The CDR3 bases are TGTGCCAGCAGCGGGGACTCCCGAGAAGAGACCCAGTACTTC. Encoded protein: CASSGDSREETQYF. The J gene is TRBJ2-5, the V gene TRBV7-9; a possible D gene is TRBD2 (6 bases). Germline CDR1 reads SEHNR; CDR2 reads FQNEAQ (reference sequence). The V and J ends lost 5 bases and 3 bases respectively, with 13 bases between them. The CDR3 spans 14 residues.

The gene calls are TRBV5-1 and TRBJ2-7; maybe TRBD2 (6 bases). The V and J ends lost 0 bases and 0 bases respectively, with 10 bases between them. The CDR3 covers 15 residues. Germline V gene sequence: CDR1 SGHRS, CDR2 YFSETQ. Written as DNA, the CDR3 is TGCGCCAGCAGCTTGGATCCGGGGGACTCCTACGAGCAGTACTTC. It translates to CASSLDPGDSYEQYF.

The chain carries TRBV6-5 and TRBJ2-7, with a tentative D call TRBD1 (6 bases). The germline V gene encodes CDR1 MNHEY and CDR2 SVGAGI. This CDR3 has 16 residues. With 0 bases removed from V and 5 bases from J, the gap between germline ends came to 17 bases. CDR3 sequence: CASSYSPVQGSNEQYF. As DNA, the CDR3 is TGTGCCAGCAGTTACTCTCCGGTACAGGGAAGCAACGAGCAGTACTTC.

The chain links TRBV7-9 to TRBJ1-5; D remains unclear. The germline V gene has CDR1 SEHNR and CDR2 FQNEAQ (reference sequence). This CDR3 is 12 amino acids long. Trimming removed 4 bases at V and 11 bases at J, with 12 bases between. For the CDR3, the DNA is TGTGCCAGCAGCTCCATGGACGGGTCCCAGCATTTT. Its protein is CASSSMDGSQHF. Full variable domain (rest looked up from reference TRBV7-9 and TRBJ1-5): DTGVSQNPRHKITKRGQNVTFRCDPISEHNRLYWYRQTLGQGPEFLTYFQNEAQLEKSRLLSDRFSAERPKGSFSTLEIQRTEQGDSAMYLCASSSMDGSQHFGDGTRLSIL.

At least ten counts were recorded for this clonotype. The CDR3 DNA sequence: TGCGCCAGCAGCCAAGAGGGAACAACTAATGAAAAACTGTTTTTT. This encodes CASSQEGTTNEKLFF. The chain links TRBV4-3 to TRBJ1-4; unclear D gene. The V gene's germline CDR1 is LGHNA and CDR2 YSLEER. This CDR3 is built from 15 residues. V shed 0 bases and J shed 0 bases, with 5 bases lying between them.

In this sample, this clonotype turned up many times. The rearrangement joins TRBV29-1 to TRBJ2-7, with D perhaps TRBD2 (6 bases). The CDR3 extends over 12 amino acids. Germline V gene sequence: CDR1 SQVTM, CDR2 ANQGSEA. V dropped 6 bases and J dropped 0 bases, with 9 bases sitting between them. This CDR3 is CSVRGSSYEQYF. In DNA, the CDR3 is TGCAGCGTGCGGGGATCCTCCTACGAGCAGTACTTC.

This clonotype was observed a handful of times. The CDR3 sequence: CASSDQQGARWETQYF. CDR3 nucleotide sequence: TGCGCCAGCAGCGACCAACAGGGGGCAAGGTGGGAGACCCAGTACTTC. The chain links TRBV5-1 to TRBJ2-5; 9 nucleotides align to TRBD1. The CDR3 has 16 residues. Germline lookup yields CDR1 SGHRS and CDR2 YFSETQ. V shed 4 bases, J shed 5 bases, and the junction held 12 bases outside the gene matches.

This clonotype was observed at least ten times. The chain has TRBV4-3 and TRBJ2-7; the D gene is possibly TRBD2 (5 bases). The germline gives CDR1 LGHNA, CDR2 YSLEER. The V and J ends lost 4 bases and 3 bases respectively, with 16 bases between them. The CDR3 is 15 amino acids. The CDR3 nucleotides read TGCGCCAGCAGCCCGGAGTTTGAGGGATACTACGAGCAGTACTTC. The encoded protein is CASSPEFEGYYEQYF.

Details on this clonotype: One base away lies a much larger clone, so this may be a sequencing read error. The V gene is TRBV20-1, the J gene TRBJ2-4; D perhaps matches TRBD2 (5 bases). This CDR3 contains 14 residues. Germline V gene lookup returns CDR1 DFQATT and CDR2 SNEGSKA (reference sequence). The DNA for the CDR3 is TGCAATGCTAGACTGAGGCTAGCCGGAAACATTCAGTACTTC. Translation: CNARLRLAGNIQYF.

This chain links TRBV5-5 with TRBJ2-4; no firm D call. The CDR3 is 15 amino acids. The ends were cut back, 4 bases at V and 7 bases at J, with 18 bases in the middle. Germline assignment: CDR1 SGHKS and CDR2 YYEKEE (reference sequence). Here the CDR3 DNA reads TGTGCCAGCAGCGCAAAGGTGGCGGCCCAGAACATTCAGTACTTC. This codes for CASSAKVAAQNIQYF.

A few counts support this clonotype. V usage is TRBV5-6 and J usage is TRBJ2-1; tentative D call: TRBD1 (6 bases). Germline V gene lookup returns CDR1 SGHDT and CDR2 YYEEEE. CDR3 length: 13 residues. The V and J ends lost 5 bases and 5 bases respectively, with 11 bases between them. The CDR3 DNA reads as TGTGCCAGCAGTTGGACAGTCGACAATGAGCAGTTCTTC. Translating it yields CASSWTVDNEQFF.

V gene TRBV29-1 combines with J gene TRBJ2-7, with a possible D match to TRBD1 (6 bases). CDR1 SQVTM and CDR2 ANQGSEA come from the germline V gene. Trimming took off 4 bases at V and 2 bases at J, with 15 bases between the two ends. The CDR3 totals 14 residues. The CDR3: CSVALTGSAYEQYF. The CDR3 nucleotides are TGCAGCGTTGCCCTGACAGGTTCTGCCTACGAGCAGTACTTC.

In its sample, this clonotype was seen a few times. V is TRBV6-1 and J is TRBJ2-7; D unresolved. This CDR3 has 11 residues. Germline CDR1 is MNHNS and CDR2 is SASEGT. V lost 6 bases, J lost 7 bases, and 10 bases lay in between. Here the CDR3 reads CASREALEQYF. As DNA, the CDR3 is TGTGCCAGCAGAGAGGCGCTGGAGCAGTACTTC.

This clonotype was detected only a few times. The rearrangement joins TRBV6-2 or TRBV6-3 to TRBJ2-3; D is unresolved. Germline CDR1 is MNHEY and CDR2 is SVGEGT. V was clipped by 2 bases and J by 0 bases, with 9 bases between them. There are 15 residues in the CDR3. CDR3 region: CASSYTALSTDTQYF. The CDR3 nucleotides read TGTGCCAGCAGTTACACAGCGCTTAGCACAGATACGCAGTATTTT.

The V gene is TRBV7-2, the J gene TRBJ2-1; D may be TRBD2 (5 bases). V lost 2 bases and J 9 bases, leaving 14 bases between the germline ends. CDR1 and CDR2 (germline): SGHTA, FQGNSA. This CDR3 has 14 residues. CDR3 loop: CASSLQNLAGEQFF. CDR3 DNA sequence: TGTGCCAGCAGCTTACAAAATCTAGCTGGTGAGCAGTTCTTC.

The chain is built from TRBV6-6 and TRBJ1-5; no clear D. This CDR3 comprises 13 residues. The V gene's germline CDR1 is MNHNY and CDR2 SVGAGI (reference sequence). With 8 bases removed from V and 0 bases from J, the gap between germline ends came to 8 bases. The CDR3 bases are TGTGCCAGCGCGGGGAATAGCAATCAGCCCCAGCATTTT. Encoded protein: CASAGNSNQPQHF.

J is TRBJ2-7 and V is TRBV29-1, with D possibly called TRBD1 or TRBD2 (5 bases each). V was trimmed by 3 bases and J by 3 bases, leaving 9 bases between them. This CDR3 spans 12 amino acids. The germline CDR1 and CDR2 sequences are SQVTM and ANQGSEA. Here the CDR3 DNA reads TGCAGCGTTGAGGGGGACCGCTACGAGCAGTACTTC. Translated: CSVEGDRYEQYF.

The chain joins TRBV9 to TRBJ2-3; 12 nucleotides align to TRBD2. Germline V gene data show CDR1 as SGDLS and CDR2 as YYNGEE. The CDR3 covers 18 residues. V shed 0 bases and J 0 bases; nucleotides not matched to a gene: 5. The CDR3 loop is CASSVGSSGRASTDTQYF. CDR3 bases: TGTGCCAGCAGCGTAGGATCTAGCGGGAGGGCAAGCACAGATACGCAGTATTTT.

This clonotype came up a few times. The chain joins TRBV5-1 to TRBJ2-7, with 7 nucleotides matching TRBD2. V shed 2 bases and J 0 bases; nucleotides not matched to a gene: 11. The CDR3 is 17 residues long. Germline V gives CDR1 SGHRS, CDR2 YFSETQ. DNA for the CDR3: TGCGCCAGCAGCTTACCCTACCCGGGACTATACTCCTACGAGCAGTACTTC. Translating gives CASSLPYPGLYSYEQYF.

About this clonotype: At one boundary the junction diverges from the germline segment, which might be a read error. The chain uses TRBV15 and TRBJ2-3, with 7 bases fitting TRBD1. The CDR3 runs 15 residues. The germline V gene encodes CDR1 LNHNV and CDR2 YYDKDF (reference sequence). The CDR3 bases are TGTGCCACCTCAGACCGGGACAGTAGCACAGGTACGCAGTATTTT. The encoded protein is CATSDRDSSTGTQYF.

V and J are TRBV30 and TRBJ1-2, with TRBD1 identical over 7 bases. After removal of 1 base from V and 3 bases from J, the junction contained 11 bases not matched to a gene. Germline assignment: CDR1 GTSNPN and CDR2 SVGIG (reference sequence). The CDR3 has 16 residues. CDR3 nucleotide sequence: TGTGCCTGGAGTGACTACCGACAGGGATCGGACTATGGCTACACCTTC. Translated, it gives CAWSDYRQGSDYGYTF.

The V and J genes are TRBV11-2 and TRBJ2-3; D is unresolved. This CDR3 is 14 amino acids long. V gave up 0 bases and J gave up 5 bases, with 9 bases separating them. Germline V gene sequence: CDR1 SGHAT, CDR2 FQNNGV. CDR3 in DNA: TGTGCCAGCAGCTTAGATGTTACAGAAGATACGCAGTATTTT. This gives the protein CASSLDVTEDTQYF.

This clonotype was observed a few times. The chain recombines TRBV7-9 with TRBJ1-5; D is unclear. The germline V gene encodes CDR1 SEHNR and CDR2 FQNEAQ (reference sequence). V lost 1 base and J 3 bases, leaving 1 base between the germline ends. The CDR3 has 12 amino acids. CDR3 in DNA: TGTGCCAGCAGCTTAGACAATCAGCCCCAGCATTTT. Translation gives CASSLDNQPQHF.

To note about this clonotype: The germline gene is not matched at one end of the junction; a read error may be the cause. The CDR3 region is CTSSLALYFDRTNTGELFF. The CDR3 region has the DNA TGTACCAGCAGTTTAGCATTGTACTTCGACAGGACAAACACCGGGGAGCTGTTTTTT. The chain is built from TRBV2 and TRBJ2-2; tentative D call: TRBD1 (6 bases). This CDR3 is built from 19 residues. Germline CDR1 and CDR2: SNHLY and FYNNEI.

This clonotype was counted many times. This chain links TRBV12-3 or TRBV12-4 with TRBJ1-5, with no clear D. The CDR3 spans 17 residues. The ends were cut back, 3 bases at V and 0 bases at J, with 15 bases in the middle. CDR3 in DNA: TGTGCCAGCAGTTTCAGGCCAGACGGGGATAGCAATCAGCCCCAGCATTTT. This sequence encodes CASSFRPDGDSNQPQHF.

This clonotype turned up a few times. The CDR3 region is CSVENLDLEGRSYEQYF. Here the CDR3 DNA reads TGCAGCGTTGAAAATCTGGATTTGGAGGGGCGCTCCTACGAGCAGTACTTC. J is TRBJ2-7 and V is TRBV29-1; TRBD2 might be the D (6 bases). This CDR3 comprises 17 residues. Per the germline V gene, CDR1 is SQVTM and CDR2 is ANQGSEA. Trimming pared 2 bases from V and 0 bases from J, leaving 20 bases between.